What follows are 11 T cell receptor beta chains derived from one specimen sequenced in a study of cytomegalovirus exposure and HLA in healthy donors (dated 2017 in TCRdb). Library preparation employed the immunoSEQ multiplex PCR assay. A mixture of 60 forward primers for TCR Vbeta segments and 13 reverse primers for TCR Jbeta segments was used in the multiplex PCR. TCRdb limited this immuneACCESS table to in-frame rearrangements with V and J called. A share of clones is missing; checked studies link under half to unresolved V genes, and the rest is unexplained. The record for this sample contains 75,000 to 90,000 clones. Of the sample, under 1.5% falls within the top ten clones. The sample comprised PBMCs. These receptors were obtained from a woman aged 55-70 years in good health and CMV-seronegative.

According to its frequency, this clone is medium-sized. Written as DNA, the CDR3 is TGTGCCAGCAGCTTAGCGGACAGACAAGAGACCCAGTACTTC. The encoded protein is CASSLADRQETQYF. This chain connects TRBV7-9 to TRBJ2-5; D may be TRBD1 (6 bases). V lost 0 bases, J lost 2 bases, and 7 bases lay in between. The CDR3 contains 14 residues. In germline, CDR1 is SEHNR, CDR2 FQNEAQ (reference sequence). The full variable domain, with the rest looked up from reference TRBV7-9 and TRBJ2-5, is DTGVSQNPRHKITKRGQNVTFRCDPISEHNRLYWYRQTLGQGPEFLTYFQNEAQLEKSRLLSDRFSAERPKGSFSTLEIQRTEQGDSAMYLCASSLADRQETQYFGPGTRLLVL.

CDR3 nucleotide sequence: TGTGCCAGCAGGTTCGGACAGGATAGCAATCAGCCCCAGCATTTT. Translated: CASRFGQDSNQPQHF. V and J are TRBV27 and TRBJ1-5; 7 bases fit TRBD1. The germline gives CDR1 MNHEY, CDR2 SMNVEV (reference sequence). The V gene end was trimmed by 6 bases and the J gene end by 0 bases; junction bases not matched to a gene: 5. The CDR3 runs 15 residues.

The rearrangement links TRBV2 to TRBJ2-7; 9 bases match TRBD1. Germline values: CDR1 SNHLY, CDR2 FYNNEI. Germline trimming cut 7 bases from V and 0 bases from J; bases unmatched to any gene: 7. The CDR3 covers 15 residues. CDR3 DNA sequence: TGTGCCAGCACCATCGACAGGGGGGGCTCCTACGAGCAGTACTTC. Its translation: CASTIDRGGSYEQYF.

The V call is TRBV6-6, the J call TRBJ1-2, with D unclear. Looked up from germline, CDR1 is MNHNY and CDR2 is SVGAGI (reference sequence). The V end was cut by 2 bases, the J end by 3 bases, with 10 bases between. The CDR3 loop spans 14 amino acids. This CDR3 is CASSYDGWDYGYTF. The CDR3 DNA reads TGTGCCAGCAGTTACGACGGGTGGGACTATGGCTACACCTTC.

The chain carries TRBV13 and TRBJ1-2; D perhaps matches TRBD1 (6 bases). This CDR3 is 16 amino acids long. Germline-derived CDR1 and CDR2 are PRHDT and FYEKMQ (reference sequence). V lost 5 bases and J 5 bases, leaving 21 bases between the germline ends. The CDR3 DNA reads as TGTGCCAGCAGCCTCACCCTCCGGACAGCGACTTATGGCTACACCTTC. Amino acid sequence: CASSLTLRTATYGYTF.

The V call is TRBV18, the J call TRBJ1-3; D ambiguous. The CDR3 runs 14 residues. Trimming left V 6 bases short and J 0 bases short, with 9 bases between. Germline V CDR1 and CDR2: KGHSH, LQKENI. For the CDR3, the DNA is TGTGCCAGCTCGTCAGGTAACTCTGGAAACACCATATATTTT. It translates to CASSSGNSGNTIYF.

The chain employs TRBV5-1 and TRBJ2-7, with 8 bases lining up with TRBD1. This CDR3 is built from 14 residues. With V trimmed by 4 bases and J by 3 bases, 6 bases remained unmatched. CDR1 and CDR2 (germline): SGHRS, YFSETQ. The CDR3 DNA reads as TGCGCCAGCAGCGAAGCCGGGACAGGCTACGAGCAGTACTTC. It is translated as CASSEAGTGYEQYF.

The gene calls are TRBV28 and TRBJ1-5, with a possible D match to TRBD1 (5 bases). The V gene lost 2 bases and the J gene lost 1 base, with 9 bases spanning the gap. The CDR3 runs to 15 residues. Germline V gene sequence: CDR1 MDHEN, CDR2 SYDVKM. CDR3 region: CASSLEAGSNQPQHF. DNA of the CDR3: TGTGCCAGCAGTTTAGAGGCAGGGAGCAATCAGCCCCAGCATTTT.

The chain is built from TRBV2 and TRBJ2-1; D perhaps matches TRBD2 (6 bases). CDR1 is SNHLY, CDR2 FYNNEI, per germline. The CDR3 spans 15 residues. The V gene lost 4 bases and the J gene lost 3 bases, with 13 bases spanning the gap. CDR3 coding DNA: TGTGCCAGCAGTGTAAGGAATAGCGGCTACAATGAGCAGTTCTTC. This translates into CASSVRNSGYNEQFF.

The rearrangement links TRBV28 to TRBJ2-7, with 7 bases aligning to TRBD1. V shed 5 bases, J shed 4 bases, and the junction held 11 bases outside the gene matches. The length of the CDR3 is 15 residues. Germline V lookup: CDR1 MDHEN, CDR2 SYDVKM. CDR3 residues: CASSPGTVGEYEQYF. As DNA, the CDR3 is TGTGCCAGCAGTCCGGGGACAGTCGGGGAGTACGAGCAGTACTTC.

V gene TRBV19 combines with J gene TRBJ2-7; maybe TRBD2 (5 bases). The CDR3 has 14 residues. V was pared by 3 bases and J by 4 bases, with 13 bases between. Per the germline V gene, CDR1 is LNHDA and CDR2 is SQIVND (reference sequence). CDR3 residues: CASSMAGIGYEQYF. DNA of the CDR3: TGTGCCAGTAGTATGGCGGGTATTGGTTACGAGCAGTACTTC.